The 14 T cell receptor beta chains given below trace back to one sample, sequenced in a study of T cell responses to AZD1222 COVID-19 vaccine. Repertoires were generated with immunoSEQ multiplex PCR, while TCRdb's copy carries only in-frame clones and drops some. The sample shows 130,000 or so clones, around 94% of them seen only once. Sequenced material: peripheral blood, taken on day 0 of AZD1222 vaccination. The receptors shown here come from an adult in good health.

V and J are TRBV9 and TRBJ2-1; maybe TRBD2 (5 bases). The CDR3 is 14 residues long. Trimming left V 0 bases short and J 8 bases short, with 12 bases between. The germline CDR1 and CDR2 sequences are SGDLS and YYNGEE. The CDR3 sequence: CASSVGASWDEQFF. The CDR3 coding sequence is TGTGCCAGCAGCGTAGGGGCTAGCTGGGATGAGCAGTTCTTC.

This clone came up once. The chain recombines TRBV28 with TRBJ2-3; the D is unclear. In germline, CDR1 is MDHEN, CDR2 SYDVKM. The CDR3 runs to 15 residues. V lost 6 bases, J lost 3 bases, and 16 bases lay in between. CDR3 protein: CASSLGGRRTDTQYF. The DNA of the CDR3 is TGTGCCAGCAGCTTAGGCGGACGTCGGACAGATACGCAGTATTTT.

This clone was seen a handful of times. The chain carries TRBV3-1 (or the pseudogene TRBV3-2) and TRBJ1-1; D unresolved. Looked up from germline, CDR1 is LGHDT and CDR2 is YNNKEL (reference sequence). V was clipped by 1 base and J by 0 bases, with 6 bases between them. The CDR3 has 14 amino acids. The chain's CDR3 is CASSQGTLNTEAFF. CDR3 nucleotide sequence: TGTGCCAGCAGCCAAGGGACCCTGAACACTGAAGCTTTCTTT.

The rearrangement uses TRBV7-8 and TRBJ1-6; D perhaps matches TRBD1 (6 bases). CDR3 length equals 15 residues. Germline lookup yields CDR1 SGHVS and CDR2 FQNEAQ. V lost 0 bases and J lost 5, with 8 bases in between. CDR3 sequence: CASSLAGQNNSPLHF. CDR3 coding DNA: TGTGCCAGCAGCTTAGCTGGACAGAATAATTCACCCCTCCACTTT.

The chain employs TRBV2 and TRBJ1-6; D ambiguous. This CDR3 region has 13 residues. V lost 3 bases and J 12 bases, leaving 12 bases between the germline ends. Per germline, CDR1 SNHLY and CDR2 FYNNEI. CDR3 bases: TGTGCCAGCAGTGAGTTTAGATGGGGACCCCTCCACTTT. This translates into CASSEFRWGPLHF. Full variable domain (outside the CDR3, taken from reference TRBV2 and TRBJ1-6): EPEVTQTPSHQVTQMGQEVILRCVPISNHLYFYWYRQILGQKVEFLVSFYNNEISEKSEIFDDQFSVERPDGSNFTLKIRSTKLEDSAMYFCASSEFRWGPLHFGNGTRLTVT.

The chain combines TRBV19 with TRBJ1-1; no clear D. Germline loops: CDR1 LNHDA, CDR2 SQIVND (reference sequence). Trimming stripped 7 bases from V and 4 bases from J, with 7 bases between. The CDR3 is 11 residues long. CDR3 DNA: TGTGCCAGTATGTGGGCCACTGAAGCTTTCTTT. Protein product: CASMWATEAFF.

The chain employs TRBV7-9 and TRBJ2-1; either TRBD1 or TRBD2 may supply D (5 bases each). CDR3 length: 15 amino acids. Deletions cut 4 bases from V and 5 bases from J, with 15 bases between. The germline V gene encodes CDR1 SEHNR and CDR2 FQNEAQ (reference sequence). The CDR3 sequence is CASSSTGTANNEQFF. CDR3 DNA: TGTGCCAGCAGCTCCACCGGGACGGCGAACAATGAGCAGTTCTTC. Based on the CDR3 plus reference TRBV7-9 and TRBJ2-1, the full variable domain is DTGVSQNPRHKITKRGQNVTFRCDPISEHNRLYWYRQTLGQGPEFLTYFQNEAQLEKSRLLSDRFSAERPKGSFSTLEIQRTEQGDSAMYLCASSSTGTANNEQFFGPGTRLTVL.

This sequence joins TRBV19 and TRBJ2-3, with no clear D. V dropped 4 bases and J dropped 0 bases, with 14 bases sitting between them. This CDR3 is built from 16 residues. In germline, CDR1 is LNHDA, CDR2 SQIVND (reference sequence). CDR3 in amino acids: CASSRKKGRSTDTQYF. CDR3 nucleotides: TGTGCCAGTAGTAGAAAAAAAGGACGGAGCACAGATACGCAGTATTTT.

This chain uses TRBV6-2 or TRBV6-3 with TRBJ1-6; D unresolved. This CDR3 is built from 18 residues. The germline V gene encodes CDR1 MNHEY and CDR2 SVGEGT. With 0 bases removed from V and 5 bases from J, the gap between germline ends came to 17 bases. This chain's CDR3 is CASSYSLGAISNNSPLHF. In nucleotides, the CDR3 is TGTGCCAGCAGTTACTCTCTGGGCGCCATCTCGAATAATTCACCCCTCCACTTT.

The chain recombines TRBV18 with TRBJ1-1; no clear D. CDR1 and CDR2 from the germline V gene are KGHSH and LQKENI. The CDR3 covers 12 residues. V lost 2 bases, J lost 2 bases, and 3 bases lay in between. The CDR3 DNA reads TGTGCCAGCTCACCAGCTAACACTGAAGCTTTCTTT. Encoded protein: CASSPANTEAFF.

This rearrangement joins TRBV5-1 to TRBJ1-2; no firm D call. There are 12 residues in the CDR3. Germline CDR1 reads SGHRS; CDR2 reads YFSETQ. The ends were cut back, 4 bases at V and 4 bases at J, with 8 bases in the middle. CDR3: CASSGLAYGYTF. In DNA form, the CDR3 reads TGCGCCAGCAGCGGTTTGGCCTATGGCTACACCTTC.

The chain joins TRBV27 to TRBJ2-1, with 12 positions matching TRBD1. The CDR3 totals 14 residues. Trimming took 5 bases from V and 6 from J; bases not matched to a gene: 2. Germline values: CDR1 MNHEY, CDR2 SMNVEV (reference sequence). The CDR3 here is CASSRDRGRNEQFF. CDR3 DNA: TGTGCCAGCAGTCGGGACAGGGGGCGCAATGAGCAGTTCTTC.

The chain combines TRBV21-1 with TRBJ1-1. TRBV21-1 represents a pseudogene. This CDR3 is 15 amino acids long. Written as DNA, the CDR3 is TGTGCCATCCTGGGACCGGGACGGAAGAACACTGAAGCTTTCTTT. Its translation: CAILGPGRKNTEAFF.

The gene calls are TRBV4-1 and TRBJ1-2, with D possibly being TRBD1 (5 bases). This CDR3 comprises 15 residues. Deletions cut 1 base from V and 8 bases from J, with 17 bases between. Germline V gene lookup returns CDR1 MGHRA and CDR2 YSYEKL. The CDR3 protein is CASSQAGSTGLGYTF. CDR3 DNA: TGCGCCAGCAGCCAAGCCGGCTCTACAGGACTCGGCTACACCTTC.